The 23 T cell receptor beta chains below were found in one sample sequenced in a study of blood T cell repertoires in COVID-19. Method: immunoSEQ multiplex PCR; TCRdb's copy keeps in-frame clones and lacks some. The repertoire has 110,000 or so clones, about 85% of them found once; the top ten carry approximately 3.6%. The specimen was peripheral blood. Source of these receptors: a man aged 40-55 years with acute or convalescent COVID-19.

The rearrangement links TRBV18 to TRBJ2-1; 12 positions agree with TRBD2. This CDR3 comprises 15 residues. Germline CDR1 is KGHSH and CDR2 is LQKENI. The trim removed 2 bases at V and 12 bases at J, leaving 8 bases unmatched. CDR3 amino acids: CASSPALAGGLGQFF. DNA of the CDR3: TGTGCCAGCTCACCAGCCCTAGCGGGGGGGCTGGGGCAGTTCTTC.

The chain couples TRBV7-6 to TRBJ2-1, with TRBD2 matching 9 bases. This CDR3 has 16 residues. The V gene's germline CDR1 is SGHVS and CDR2 FNYEAQ. V shed 1 base, J shed 0 bases, and the junction held 1 base outside the gene matches. DNA of the CDR3: TGTGCCAGCAGCTTAGGACTAGCGGCCTCCTACAATGAGCAGTTCTTC. Its translation: CASSLGLAASYNEQFF.

The chain couples TRBV2 to TRBJ1-3, with D maybe TRBD1 (5 bases). Trimming pared 4 bases from V and 0 bases from J, leaving 13 bases between. Germline V gene sequence: CDR1 SNHLY, CDR2 FYNNEI. The CDR3 loop spans 16 amino acids. In nucleotides, the CDR3 is TGTGCCAGCAGTGGGTTTGGGGGGTCCTCTGGAAACACCATATATTTT. Amino acids: CASSGFGGSSGNTIYF. The full variable domain, completed using reference TRBV2 and TRBJ1-3, is EPEVTQTPSHQVTQMGQEVILRCVPISNHLYFYWYRQILGQKVEFLVSFYNNEISEKSEIFDDQFSVERPDGSNFTLKIRSTKLEDSAMYFCASSGFGGSSGNTIYFGEGSWLTVV.

V and J are TRBV7-2 and TRBJ1-2; unclear D gene. In germline, CDR1 is SGHTA, CDR2 FQGNSA. The CDR3 contains 13 residues. The V and J ends lost 3 bases and 0 bases respectively, with 5 bases between them. DNA for the CDR3: TGTGCCAGCAGCTTCGGAGCTAACTATGGCTACACCTTC. Protein: CASSFGANYGYTF.

This chain uses TRBV18 with TRBJ2-6; D gene unclear. This CDR3 region has 18 residues. Germline loops: CDR1 KGHSH, CDR2 LQKENI. Between the trimmed V and J ends, which lost 0 bases and 0 bases, there was a span of 12 bases. The DNA for the CDR3 is TGTGCCAGCTCACCACCGTTGTTGGGCTACTCTGGGGCCAACGTCCTGACTTTC. The encoded protein is CASSPPLLGYSGANVLTF.

The V and J genes are TRBV7-2 and TRBJ2-1; D possibly corresponds to TRBD1 (6 bases). Between the trimmed V and J ends, which lost 4 bases and 8 bases, there was a span of 12 bases. Germline CDR1 reads SGHTA; CDR2 reads FQGNSA. The CDR3 has 13 amino acids. The CDR3 coding sequence is TGTGCCAGCAGCTCAACCAGGGGAGATGAGCAGTTCTTC. Translated, it gives CASSSTRGDEQFF.

This chain joins TRBV9 and TRBJ2-1; tentatively, D is TRBD2 (5 bases). CDR3 length: 15 amino acids. Trimming took 2 bases from V and 7 from J, leaving 16 bases between them. The V gene's germline CDR1 is SGDLS and CDR2 YYNGEE. The chain's CDR3 is CASSVGLRDKNEQFF. CDR3 coding DNA: TGTGCCAGCAGCGTCGGACTCCGTGACAAGAATGAGCAGTTCTTC.

In its sample, this clone was seen once. The gene calls are TRBV15 and TRBJ2-7; D is unclear. CDR1 and CDR2 (germline): LNHNV, YYDKDF (reference sequence). The CDR3 runs to 15 residues. With 0 bases removed from V and 1 base from J, the gap between germline ends came to 10 bases. This chain's CDR3 is CATSRDSGGSYEQYF. CDR3 nucleotide sequence: TGTGCCACCAGCAGAGATTCTGGCGGTTCCTACGAGCAGTACTTC.

This chain joins TRBV21-1 and TRBJ2-1; the table's D call TRBD1 went unverified against the DNA. TRBV21-1 is a documented pseudogene. The CDR3 runs 20 residues. The CDR3: CASSKFPGTGGYYSYNEQFF. The CDR3 DNA reads TGTGCCAGCAGCAAGTTTCCCGGGACAGGGGGCTACTACTCCTACAATGAGCAGTTCTTC.

The chain combines TRBV30 with TRBJ1-4; TRBD1 agrees at 10 bases. Trimming removed 5 bases from V and 4 bases from J; junction bases left unmatched: 1. The germline V gene encodes CDR1 GTSNPN and CDR2 SVGIG (reference sequence). The CDR3 runs to 13 residues. Here the CDR3 DNA reads TGTGCCTGGGACAGGGGGCATAATGAAAAACTGTTTTTT. Its protein product is CAWDRGHNEKLFF.

Written as DNA, the CDR3 is TGTGCCAGCAGCTTAAGCGGGACAGGGGTGGACGAGCAGTACTTC. It specifies CASSLSGTGVDEQYF. The chain is built from TRBV7-3 and TRBJ2-7, with TRBD1 identical over 10 bases. Germline V CDR1 and CDR2: SGHTA, FQGTGA. This CDR3 has 15 amino acids. The V segment lost 1 base and the J segment 5 bases; nucleotides outside the gene matches: 5.

CDR3 sequence: CASSDRDYHNEQFF. The CDR3 nucleotides are TGTGCCAGCAGCGATCGGGACTACCACAATGAGCAGTTCTTC. This rearrangement joins TRBV21-1 to TRBJ2-1; the table assigns TRBD2, which was not confirmed against the DNA. TRBV21-1 is a listed pseudogene. The CDR3 has 14 residues.

This clone was found a few times. The genes are TRBV12-3 or TRBV12-4 and TRBJ1-2, with 7 bases that match TRBD1. The CDR3 consists of 12 residues. The junction had 3 bases not matched to a gene; V was cut back by 1 base and J by 10 bases. The CDR3 spells CASSLGQGAYTF. Here the CDR3 DNA reads TGTGCCAGCAGTTTAGGACAGGGCGCCTACACCTTC.

This clone was seen only a few times. Written as DNA, the CDR3 is TGTGCCAGCAGTGAATTTCGGGGGGGCGCCGATGAGCAGTTCTTC. Protein: CASSEFRGGADEQFF. The gene calls are TRBV6-1 and TRBJ2-1; 8 nucleotides match TRBD2. This CDR3 comprises 15 residues. Germline V gene sequence: CDR1 MNHNS, CDR2 SASEGT. The junction had 8 bases not matched to a gene; V was cut back by 2 bases and J by 8 bases.

This chain uses TRBV7-9 with TRBJ1-2; possibly TRBD1 for D (5 bases). Deletions cut 1 base from V and 10 bases from J, with 13 bases between. The CDR3 contains 13 residues. The germline V gene has CDR1 SEHNR and CDR2 FQNEAQ (reference sequence). This CDR3 reads CASSLGAGWDYTF. As DNA, the CDR3 is TGTGCCAGCAGCTTAGGGGCAGGGTGGGACTACACCTTC.

The V gene is TRBV27, the J gene TRBJ1-2; the D gene is possibly TRBD1 (5 bases). Germline CDR1 is MNHEY and CDR2 is SMNVEV (reference sequence). V was clipped by 7 bases and J by 8 bases, with 17 bases between them. The CDR3 has 13 residues. The CDR3 loop reads CASTKGQGGGYTF. The CDR3 DNA reads TGTGCCAGCACCAAAGGGCAGGGAGGAGGCTACACCTTC.

The rearrangement links TRBV10-3 to TRBJ2-3, with 8 bases fitting TRBD2. Germline lookup yields CDR1 ENHRY and CDR2 SYGVKD. V lost 5 bases and J lost 4; bases outside the gene matches: 5. This CDR3 comprises 14 residues. The CDR3 DNA reads as TGTGCCATCAGTCTGACTAGCGTAGCAGATACGCAGTATTTT. Residues: CAISLTSVADTQYF.

Here the CDR3 reads CATSASFFALSYGYTF. CDR3 in DNA: TGTGCCACCAGTGCCTCTTTTTTCGCTCTGAGTTATGGCTACACCTTC. The gene calls are TRBV24-1 and TRBJ1-2; D is unclear. Germline assignment: CDR1 KGHDR and CDR2 SFDVKD. Trimming cost V 5 bases and J 5 bases, with 20 bases left between them. The CDR3 length is 16 residues.

This chain connects TRBV14 to TRBJ1-6, with D possibly TRBD1 on 6 matching bases. The CDR3 sequence is 16 residues long. Deletions cut 5 bases from V and 8 bases from J, with 19 bases between. Germline CDR1 and CDR2: SGHDN and FVKESK. CDR3 sequence reads: CASSFRQVFEDSPLHF. CDR3 nucleotide sequence: TGTGCCAGCAGCTTCCGACAGGTTTTCGAGGATTCACCCCTCCACTTT.

The J gene is TRBJ2-5, the V gene TRBV27; no firm D call. Deletions cut 5 bases from V and 5 bases from J, with 9 bases between. The CDR3 totals 12 residues. The V gene's germline CDR1 is MNHEY and CDR2 SMNVEV (reference sequence). Here the CDR3 DNA reads TGTGCCAGCAGTCCCGGTCTGGAGACCCAGTACTTC. Protein sequence: CASSPGLETQYF.

This chain links TRBV7-6 with TRBJ2-7, with 9 bases that match TRBD1. CDR1 is SGHVS, CDR2 FNYEAQ, per germline. V was pared by 4 bases and J by 4 bases, with 8 bases of the junction left unmatched. The CDR3 has 15 residues. CDR3 DNA: TGTGCCAGCAGCTCTCCGGGACAGGGTGTGTACGAGCAGTACTTC. Its protein is CASSSPGQGVYEQYF.

The V gene is TRBV7-3, the J gene TRBJ2-1; a possible D gene is TRBD2 (6 bases). The V end lost 5 bases, the J end lost 4 bases, and 15 bases lay between the germline ends. In germline, CDR1 is SGHTA, CDR2 FQGTGA. This CDR3 spans 15 amino acids. The CDR3 protein is CASSPPGGSYNEQFF. In nucleotides, the CDR3 is TGTGCCAGCAGCCCCCCTGGGGGGAGTTACAATGAGCAGTTCTTC.

V is TRBV19 and J is TRBJ1-6; D might be TRBD1 (6 bases). The CDR3 contains 20 residues. The V end was cut by 1 base, the J end by 6 bases, with 25 bases between. Per germline, CDR1 LNHDA and CDR2 SQIVND (reference sequence). The DNA of the CDR3 is TGTGCCAGTAGTATAGTTGCTCCCCCTCCGGGGCAGGGGAGTAATTCACCCCTCCACTTT. Translating it yields CASSIVAPPPGQGSNSPLHF.